This TCR beta chain was obtained from a study of OX40 agonist ivuxolimab in advanced cancers. Study-wide context: Ivuxolimab was an agonistic, fully human IgG2 monoclonal antibody directed against OX40 (CD134), a costimulatory receptor. The point of sequencing TCRbeta in the periphery was to test whether ivuxolimab changed TCR sequence diversity and drove clonal T-cell expansion. Patients were allowed to have had prior anti-PD-1, anti-PD-L1 or anti-CTLA-4 therapy, and 40% of the dose-escalation patients had been treated with checkpoint inhibitors. Among the 52 dose-escalation patients, some 20 had hepatocellular carcinoma, roughly 15 melanoma, 9 renal cell carcinoma and 9 head and neck cancer. In the dose-escalation cohort, 65% to 85% of patients were male, and the mean age was 60 years with a range of roughly 20 to 80. The monotherapy dose-escalation portion (N of about 47 patients) of the phase I ivuxolimab trial is reported in the paper. Intravenous ivuxolimab was administered to patients every 2 weeks at six dose levels: 0.01, 0.1, 0.3, 1.5, 3 and 10 mg/kg. Partial responses were achieved by three dose-escalation patients, of whom one had hepatocellular carcinoma and two had cutaneous melanoma. General conclusions and limits of the study: The antigen specificity of the peripheral T cells that underwent clonal expansion was not determined. Partial responders in the 0.1-3.0 mg/kg groups had among the lowest normalized peripheral clonal expansion, especially among CD8+ T cells. Low levels of normalized T-cell clonal expansion were also seen in some patients who did not respond. At doses of 0.1 to 3.0 mg/kg, clonal expansion of both CD4+ and CD8+ T cells in blood was seen between baseline and week 6. After ivuxolimab, expanded clones were on average more numerous among CD8+ T cells than among CD4+ T cells.

A note on this clone: Its antigen specificity is not known. No base-level quality is on record; no much larger clone is a single base apart.

Patients with a history of autoimmune disease or receiving systemic immunosuppression were excluded from the trial. In every dose cohort, peripheral blood was drawn for TCR sequencing at baseline, cycle 4 day 1, and cycle 7 day 1. The samples were drawn from a first-in-human, open-label, multicenter phase I dose-escalation trial of ivuxolimab. Adults with locally advanced or metastatic head and neck squamous cell, hepatocellular, melanoma or renal cell carcinoma were enrolled in the trial. Before TCR sequencing, CD4+ T cells and CD8+ T cells were sorted from peripheral blood as separate populations. For sequencing of the TCRbeta CDR3 region, genomic DNA was extracted from the sorted cells. The immunoSEQ Assay was used to sequence the TCRbeta CDR3 regions. The table comes from immuneACCESS by way of TCRdb, which keeps in-frame sequences with V and J called. Part of the clones is missing from these tables; in studies checked, under half for an unresolved V gene and the rest for unknown reasons. Here the sample has 55,000 to 70,000 clones; about 79% occur a single time. The top ten clones comprise 2.4% of the sample.

Per the germline V gene, MRHNA is the CDR1 and SNTAGT is the CDR2. The junction carries 13 bases between V and J, which are trimmed by 4 bases and 7 bases respectively. The CDR3 runs 13 amino acids, cysteine and phenylalanine included. Of all the DNA, just the CDR3 is kept, 39 bases in frame from base 1. The sample here was CD4+ or CD8+ T cells sorted from blood, taken in a trial of the OX40 agonist ivuxolimab. The sequence links TRBV6-4 to TRBJ1-2; TRBD1 is a possible D gene, resting on 6 matching bases. This receptor was taken from an adult with an advanced solid tumor such as melanoma, head and neck, liver or kidney cancer. The CDR3 amino acid sequence is: CASSASTGSGYTF. The nucleotide sequence reads as follows: TGTGCCAGCAGTGCCTCCACAGGGAGTGGCTACACCTTC.